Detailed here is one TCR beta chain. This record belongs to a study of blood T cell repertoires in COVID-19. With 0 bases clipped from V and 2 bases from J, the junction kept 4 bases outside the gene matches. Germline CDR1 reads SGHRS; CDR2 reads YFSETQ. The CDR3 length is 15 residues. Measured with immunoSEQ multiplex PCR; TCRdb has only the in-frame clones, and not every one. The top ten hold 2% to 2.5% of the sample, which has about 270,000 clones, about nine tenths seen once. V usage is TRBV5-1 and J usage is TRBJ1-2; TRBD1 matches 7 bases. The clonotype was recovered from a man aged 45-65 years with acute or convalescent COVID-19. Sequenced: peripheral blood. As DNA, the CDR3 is TGCGCCAGCAGCTTGGGGACAGGAGGGAACTATGGCTACACCTTC. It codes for CASSLGTGGNYGYTF.